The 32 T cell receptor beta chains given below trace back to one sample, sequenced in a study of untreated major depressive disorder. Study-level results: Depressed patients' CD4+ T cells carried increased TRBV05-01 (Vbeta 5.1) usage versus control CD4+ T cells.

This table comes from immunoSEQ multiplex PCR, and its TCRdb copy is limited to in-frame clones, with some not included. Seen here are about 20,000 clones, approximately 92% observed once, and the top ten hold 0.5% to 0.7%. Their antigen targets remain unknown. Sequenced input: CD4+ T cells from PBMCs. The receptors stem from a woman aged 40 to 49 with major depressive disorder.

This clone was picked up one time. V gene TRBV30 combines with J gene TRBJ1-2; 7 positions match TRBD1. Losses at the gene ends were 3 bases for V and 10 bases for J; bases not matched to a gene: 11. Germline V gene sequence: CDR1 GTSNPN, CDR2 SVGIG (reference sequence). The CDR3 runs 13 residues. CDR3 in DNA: TGTGCCTGGAGATCCGGACAGGTTCCAATCTACACCTTC. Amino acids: CAWRSGQVPIYTF.

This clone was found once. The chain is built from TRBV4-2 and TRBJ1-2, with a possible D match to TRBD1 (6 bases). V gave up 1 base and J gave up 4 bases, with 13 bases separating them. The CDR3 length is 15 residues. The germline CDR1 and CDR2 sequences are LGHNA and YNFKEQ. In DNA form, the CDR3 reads TGTGCCAGCAGCCAAGTACCAGGGGCCGGCTATGGCTACACCTTC. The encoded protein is CASSQVPGAGYGYTF.

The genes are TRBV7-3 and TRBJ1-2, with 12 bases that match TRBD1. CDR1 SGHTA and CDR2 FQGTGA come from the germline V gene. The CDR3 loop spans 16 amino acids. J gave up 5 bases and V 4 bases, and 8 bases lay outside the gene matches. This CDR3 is CASSSQGTGGKYGYTF. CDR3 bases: TGTGCCAGCAGCTCTCAGGGGACAGGGGGCAAGTATGGCTACACCTTC.

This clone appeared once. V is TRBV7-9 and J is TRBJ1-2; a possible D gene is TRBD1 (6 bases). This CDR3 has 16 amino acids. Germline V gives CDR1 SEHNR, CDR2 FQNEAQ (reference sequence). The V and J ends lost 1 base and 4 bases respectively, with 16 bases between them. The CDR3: CASSLGVAGDPYGYTF. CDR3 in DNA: TGTGCCAGCAGCTTAGGGGTTGCAGGGGATCCCTATGGCTACACCTTC.

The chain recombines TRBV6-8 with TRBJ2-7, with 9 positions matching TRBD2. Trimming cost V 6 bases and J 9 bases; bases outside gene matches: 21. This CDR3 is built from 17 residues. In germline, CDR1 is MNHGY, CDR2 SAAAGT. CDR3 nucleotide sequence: TGTGCCAGCAGGCCGCCGGGACTAGCCCCTATTAGGATCGGGCAGTACGTC. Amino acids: CASRPPGLAPIRIGQYV.

In DNA form, the CDR3 reads TGTGCCGGAAAGTACAGGGATTCTTACAATGAGCAGTTCTTC. This sequence encodes CAGKYRDSYNEQFF. The chain employs TRBV30 and TRBJ2-1; D is possibly TRBD1 (6 bases). The V and J ends lost 8 bases and 4 bases respectively, with 18 bases between them. CDR3 length: 14 amino acids. Germline CDR1 is GTSNPN and CDR2 is SVGIG (reference sequence).

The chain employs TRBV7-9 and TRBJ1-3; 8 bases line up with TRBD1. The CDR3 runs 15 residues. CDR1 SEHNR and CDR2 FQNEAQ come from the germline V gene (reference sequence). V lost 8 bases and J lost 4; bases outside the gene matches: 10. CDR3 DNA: TGTGCCAGCGGAACGCGGACAGGGATGGGAAACACCATATATTTT. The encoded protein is CASGTRTGMGNTIYF.

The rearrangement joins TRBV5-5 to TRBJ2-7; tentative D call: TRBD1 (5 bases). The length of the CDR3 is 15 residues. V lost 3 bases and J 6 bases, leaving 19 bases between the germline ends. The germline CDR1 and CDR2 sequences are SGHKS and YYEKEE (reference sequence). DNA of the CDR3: TGTGCCAGCAGCTGGGGCTACGGTCAAATCTCCGAGCAGTACTTC. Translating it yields CASSWGYGQISEQYF. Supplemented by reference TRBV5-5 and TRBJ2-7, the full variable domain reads DAGVTQSPTHLIKTRGQQVTLRCSPISGHKSVSWYQQVLGQGPQFIFQYYEKEERGRGNFPDRFSARQFPNYSSELNVNALLLGDSALYLCASSWGYGQISEQYFGPGTRLTVT.

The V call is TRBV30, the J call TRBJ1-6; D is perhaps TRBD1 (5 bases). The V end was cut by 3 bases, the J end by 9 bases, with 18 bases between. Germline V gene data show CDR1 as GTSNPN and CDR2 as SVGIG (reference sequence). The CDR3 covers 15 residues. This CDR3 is CAWRPPGERSSPLHF. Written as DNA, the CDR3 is TGTGCCTGGAGACCTCCGGGGGAAAGGAGTTCACCCCTCCACTTT.

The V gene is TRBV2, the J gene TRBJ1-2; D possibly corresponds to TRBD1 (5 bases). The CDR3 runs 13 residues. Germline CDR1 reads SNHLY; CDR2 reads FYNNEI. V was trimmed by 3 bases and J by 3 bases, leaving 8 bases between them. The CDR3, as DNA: TGTGCCAGCAGTGAGGTCAGGGACTATGGCTACACCTTC. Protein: CASSEVRDYGYTF.

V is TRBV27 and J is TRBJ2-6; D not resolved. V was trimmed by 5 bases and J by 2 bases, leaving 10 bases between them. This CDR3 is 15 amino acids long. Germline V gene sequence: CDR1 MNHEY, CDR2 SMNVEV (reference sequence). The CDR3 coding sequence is TGTGCCAGCAGTCTATTCCCTCCTGGGGCCAACGTCCTGACTTTC. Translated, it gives CASSLFPPGANVLTF.

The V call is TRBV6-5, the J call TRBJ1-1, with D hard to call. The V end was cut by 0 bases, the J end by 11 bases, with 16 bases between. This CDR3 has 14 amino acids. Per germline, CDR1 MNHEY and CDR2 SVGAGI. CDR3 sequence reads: CASSYSGDPSRAFF. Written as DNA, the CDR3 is TGTGCCAGCAGTTACTCAGGCGATCCCTCTAGGGCTTTCTTT.

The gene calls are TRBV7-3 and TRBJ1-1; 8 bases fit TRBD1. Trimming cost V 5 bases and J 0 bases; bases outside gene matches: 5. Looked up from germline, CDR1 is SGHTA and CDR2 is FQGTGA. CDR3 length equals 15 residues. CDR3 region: CASSPRTGLNTEAFF. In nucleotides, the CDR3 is TGTGCCAGCAGCCCTCGGACAGGGCTGAACACTGAAGCTTTCTTT.

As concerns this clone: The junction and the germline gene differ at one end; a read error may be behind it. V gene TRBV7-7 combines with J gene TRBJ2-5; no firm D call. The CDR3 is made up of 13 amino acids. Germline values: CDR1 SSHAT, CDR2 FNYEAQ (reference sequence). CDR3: CASSLGPRETQYF. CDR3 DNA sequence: TGTGCTAGCAGCTTAGGGCCAAGGGAGACCCAGTACTTC.

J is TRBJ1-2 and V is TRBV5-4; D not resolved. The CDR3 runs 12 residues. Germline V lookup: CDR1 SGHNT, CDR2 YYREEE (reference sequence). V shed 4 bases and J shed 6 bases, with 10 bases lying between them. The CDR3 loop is CASSTERDGYTF. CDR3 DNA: TGTGCCAGCAGCACCGAGAGGGATGGCTACACCTTC.

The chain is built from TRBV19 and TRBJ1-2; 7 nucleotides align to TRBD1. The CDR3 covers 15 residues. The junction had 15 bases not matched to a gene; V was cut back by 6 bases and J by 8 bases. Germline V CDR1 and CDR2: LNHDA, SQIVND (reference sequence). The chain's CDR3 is CASSLDRVYGSGYTF. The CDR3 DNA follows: TGTGCCAGTAGCCTAGACAGGGTTTACGGTAGCGGCTACACCTTC.

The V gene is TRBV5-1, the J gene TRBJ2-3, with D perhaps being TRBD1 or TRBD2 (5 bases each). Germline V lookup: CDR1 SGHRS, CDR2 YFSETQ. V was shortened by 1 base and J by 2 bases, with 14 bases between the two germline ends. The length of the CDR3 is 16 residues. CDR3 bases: TGCGCCAGCAGCTTGAACCCCACGGGACCCACAGATACGCAGTATTTT. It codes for CASSLNPTGPTDTQYF.

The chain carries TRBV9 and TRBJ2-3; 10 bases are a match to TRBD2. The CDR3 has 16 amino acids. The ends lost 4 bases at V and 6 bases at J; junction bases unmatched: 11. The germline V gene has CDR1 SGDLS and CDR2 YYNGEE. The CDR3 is CASSPASGSVLDTQYF. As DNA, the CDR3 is TGTGCCAGCAGCCCGGCTAGCGGGAGCGTTTTGGATACGCAGTATTTT.

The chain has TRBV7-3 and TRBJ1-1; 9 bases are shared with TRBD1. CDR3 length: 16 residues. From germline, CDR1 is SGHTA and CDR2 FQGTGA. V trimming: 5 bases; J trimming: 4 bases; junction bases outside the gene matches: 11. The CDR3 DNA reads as TGTGCCAGCAGCCTTATTACAGGGGGCTCGGGCACTGAAGCTTTCTTT. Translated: CASSLITGGSGTEAFF.

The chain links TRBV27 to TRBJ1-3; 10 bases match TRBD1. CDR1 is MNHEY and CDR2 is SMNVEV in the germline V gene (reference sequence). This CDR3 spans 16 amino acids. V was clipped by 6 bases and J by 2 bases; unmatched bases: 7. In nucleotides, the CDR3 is TGTGCCAGCAGAAGACAGGGGGCGGGTACTGGAAACACCATATATTTT. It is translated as CASRRQGAGTGNTIYF.

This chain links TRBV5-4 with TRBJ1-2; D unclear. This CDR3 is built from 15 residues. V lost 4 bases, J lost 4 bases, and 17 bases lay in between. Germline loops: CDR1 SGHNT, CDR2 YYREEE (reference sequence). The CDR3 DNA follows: TGTGCCAGCAGCCCGGACGCGGGCCCGGCCTATGGCTACACCTTC. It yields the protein CASSPDAGPAYGYTF.

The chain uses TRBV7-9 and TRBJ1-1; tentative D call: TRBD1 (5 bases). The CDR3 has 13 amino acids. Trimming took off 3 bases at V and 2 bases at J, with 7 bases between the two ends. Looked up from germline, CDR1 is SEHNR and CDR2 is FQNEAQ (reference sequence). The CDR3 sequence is CASSFQGNTEAFF. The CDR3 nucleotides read TGTGCCAGCAGCTTTCAGGGAAACACTGAAGCTTTCTTT.

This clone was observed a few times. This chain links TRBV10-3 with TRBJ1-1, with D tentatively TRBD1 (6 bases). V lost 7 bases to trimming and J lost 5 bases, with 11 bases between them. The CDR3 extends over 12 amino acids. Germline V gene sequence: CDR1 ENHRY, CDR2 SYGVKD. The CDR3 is CAIMGGGTEAFF. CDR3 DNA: TGTGCCATCATGGGAGGGGGAACTGAAGCTTTCTTT.

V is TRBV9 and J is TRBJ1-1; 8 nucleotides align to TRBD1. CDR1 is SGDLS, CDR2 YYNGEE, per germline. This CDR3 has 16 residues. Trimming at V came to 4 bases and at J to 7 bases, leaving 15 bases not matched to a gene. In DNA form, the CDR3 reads TGTGCCAGCAGCCCTAGCCCCTATAACAGGGGGGATGAAGCTTTCTTT. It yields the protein CASSPSPYNRGDEAFF.

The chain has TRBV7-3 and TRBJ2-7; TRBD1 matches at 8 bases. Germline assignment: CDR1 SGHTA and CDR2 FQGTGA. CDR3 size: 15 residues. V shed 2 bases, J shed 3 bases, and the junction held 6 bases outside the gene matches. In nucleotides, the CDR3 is TGTGCCAGCAGCTTAGAAGGGACAGGACTCTACGAGCAGTACTTC. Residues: CASSLEGTGLYEQYF.

CDR3 region: CASSLGMTATTEAFF. CDR3 sequence (DNA): TGTGCCAGCAGCTTGGGAATGACCGCGACCACTGAAGCTTTCTTT. The gene calls are TRBV5-8 and TRBJ1-1, with D unclear. The V and J ends lost 0 bases and 4 bases respectively, with 13 bases between them. CDR3 length: 15 residues. Looked up from germline, CDR1 is SGHTS and CDR2 is YDEGEE.

CDR3 bases: TGTGCCAGCAGCTTGGTCTCTGGGAACACTGAAGCTTTCTTT. Translated, it gives CASSLVSGNTEAFF. The J gene is TRBJ1-1, the V gene TRBV7-8; no clear D. Looked up from germline, CDR1 is SGHVS and CDR2 is FQNEAQ. The CDR3 loop spans 14 amino acids. Trimming took 3 bases from V and 1 from J, leaving 9 bases between them.

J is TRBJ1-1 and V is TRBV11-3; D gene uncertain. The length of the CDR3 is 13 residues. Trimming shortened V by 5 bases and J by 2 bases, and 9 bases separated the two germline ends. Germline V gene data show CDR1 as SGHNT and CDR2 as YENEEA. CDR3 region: CASSGRVNTEAFF. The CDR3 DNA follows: TGTGCCAGCAGCGGACGGGTTAACACTGAAGCTTTCTTT.

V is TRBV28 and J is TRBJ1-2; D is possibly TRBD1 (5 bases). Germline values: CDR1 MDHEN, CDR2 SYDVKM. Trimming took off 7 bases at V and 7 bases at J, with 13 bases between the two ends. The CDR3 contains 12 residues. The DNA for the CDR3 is TGTGCCAGCACAGGGCGTATCCGTGGCTACACCTTC. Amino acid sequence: CASTGRIRGYTF.

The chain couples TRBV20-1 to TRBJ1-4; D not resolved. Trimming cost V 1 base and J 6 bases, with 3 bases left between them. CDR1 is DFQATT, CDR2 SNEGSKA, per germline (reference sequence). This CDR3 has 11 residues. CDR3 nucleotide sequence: TGCAGTGCTAGAGTATATGAAAAACTGTTTTTT. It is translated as CSARVYEKLFF.

CDR3 nucleotides: TGTGCCAGCAGTTCCAGGACAGGGGGTGGGAACACCATATATTTT. Amino acid sequence: CASSSRTGGGNTIYF. This chain links TRBV6-5 with TRBJ1-3; TRBD1 agrees at 10 bases. Germline V gene lookup returns CDR1 MNHEY and CDR2 SVGAGI. Trimming cost V 4 bases and J 7 bases; bases outside gene matches: 7. The CDR3 loop spans 15 amino acids.

CDR3 nucleotides: TGTGCCAGCAGGATACTAGCGGGGGCGGTTCAGTTCTTC. Protein sequence: CASRILAGAVQFF. V gene TRBV2 combines with J gene TRBJ2-1, with 11 bases fitting TRBD2. After removal of 6 bases from V and 13 bases from J, the junction contained 8 bases not matched to a gene. Germline CDR1 is SNHLY and CDR2 is FYNNEI. The CDR3 consists of 13 residues.